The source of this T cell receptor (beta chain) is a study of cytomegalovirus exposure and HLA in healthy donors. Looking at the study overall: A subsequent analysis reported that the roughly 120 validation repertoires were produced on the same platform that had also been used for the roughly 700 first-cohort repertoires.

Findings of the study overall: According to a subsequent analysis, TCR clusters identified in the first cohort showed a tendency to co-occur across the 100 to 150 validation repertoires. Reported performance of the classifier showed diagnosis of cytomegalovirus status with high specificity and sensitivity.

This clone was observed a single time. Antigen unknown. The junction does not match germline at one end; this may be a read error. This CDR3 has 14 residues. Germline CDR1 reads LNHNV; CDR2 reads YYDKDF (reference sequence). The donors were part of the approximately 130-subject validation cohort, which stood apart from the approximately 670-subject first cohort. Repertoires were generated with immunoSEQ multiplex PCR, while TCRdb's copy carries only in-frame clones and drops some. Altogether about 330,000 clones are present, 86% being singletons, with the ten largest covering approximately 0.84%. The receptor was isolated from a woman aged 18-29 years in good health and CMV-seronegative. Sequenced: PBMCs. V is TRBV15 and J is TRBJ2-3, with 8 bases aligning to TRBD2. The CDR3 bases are TGTGCCACCAGCTCACGGACTAGCACGGATACGCAGTATTTT. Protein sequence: CATSSRTSTDTQYF.